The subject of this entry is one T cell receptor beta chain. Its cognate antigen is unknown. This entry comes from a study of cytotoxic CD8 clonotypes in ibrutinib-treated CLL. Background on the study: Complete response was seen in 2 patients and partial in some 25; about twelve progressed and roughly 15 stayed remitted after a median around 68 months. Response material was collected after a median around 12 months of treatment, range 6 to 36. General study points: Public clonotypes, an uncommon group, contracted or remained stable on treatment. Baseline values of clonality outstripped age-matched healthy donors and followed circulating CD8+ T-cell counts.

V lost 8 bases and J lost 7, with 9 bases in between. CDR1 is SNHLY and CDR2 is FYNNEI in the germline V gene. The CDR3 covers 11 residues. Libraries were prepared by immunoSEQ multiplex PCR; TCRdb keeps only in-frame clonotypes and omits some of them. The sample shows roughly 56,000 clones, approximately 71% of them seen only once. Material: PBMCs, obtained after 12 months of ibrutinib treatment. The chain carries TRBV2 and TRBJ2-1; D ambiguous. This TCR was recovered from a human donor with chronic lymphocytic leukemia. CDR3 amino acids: CASGIENEQFF. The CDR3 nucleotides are TGTGCCAGCGGAATAGAAAATGAGCAGTTCTTC.